Listed here are 3 T cell receptor beta chains from one sample, sequenced in a study of OX40 agonist ivuxolimab in advanced cancers. Some clones are missing from TCRdb's copy, which holds only in-frame ones; the method was immunoSEQ multiplex PCR. The profile shows 90,000 to 100,000 clones, about 96% of them singletons. The sample here was CD4+ or CD8+ T cells sorted from blood, taken in a trial of the OX40 agonist ivuxolimab. These receptors all stem from an adult with an advanced solid tumor such as melanoma, head and neck, liver or kidney cancer.

The gene calls are TRBV2 and TRBJ1-2; TRBD1 aligns across 9 bases. This CDR3 comprises 17 residues. CDR1 is SNHLY, CDR2 FYNNEI, per germline. V gave up 1 base and J gave up 3 bases; unmatched junction bases: 9. The CDR3: CASSEGTGESYDYGYTF. The CDR3 DNA reads as TGTGCCAGCAGTGAAGGGACAGGGGAGAGTTACGACTATGGCTACACCTTC. Using reference TRBV2 and TRBJ1-2 for the parts outside the CDR3, the full variable domain is EPEVTQTPSHQVTQMGQEVILRCVPISNHLYFYWYRQILGQKVEFLVSFYNNEISEKSEIFDDQFSVERPDGSNFTLKIRSTKLEDSAMYFCASSEGTGESYDYGYTFGSGTRLTVV.

The chain is built from TRBV7-6 and TRBJ1-1; 7 bases match TRBD1. This CDR3 has 17 amino acids. Looked up from germline, CDR1 is SGHVS and CDR2 is FNYEAQ. Unmatched junction bases numbered 19, after V lost 4 bases and J lost 8 bases. In DNA form, the CDR3 reads TGTGCCAGCAGCTCCGGTTTTGGGACAGCGATCACAGACGAAGCTTTCTTT. Translating gives CASSSGFGTAITDEAFF. The whole variable domain, filled in from reference TRBV7-6 and TRBJ1-1, reads GAGVSQSPRYKVTKRGQDVALRCDPISGHVSLYWYRQALGQGPEFLTYFNYEAQQDKSGLPNDRFSAERPEGSISTLTIQRTEQRDSAMYRCASSSGFGTAITDEAFFGQGTRLTVV.

This rearrangement joins TRBV11-2 to TRBJ2-3; possible D gene TRBD2, 5 bases. Germline CDR1 SGHAT, CDR2 FQNNGV. CDR3 length: 15 residues. Trimming left V 3 bases short and J 3 bases short, with 13 bases between. In DNA, the CDR3 is TGTGCCAGCAGCTTGGAGGCGAGAGGGACAGATACGCAGTATTTT. This translates into CASSLEARGTDTQYF. Looking up the rest from reference TRBV11-2 and TRBJ2-3 gives the full variable domain: EAGVAQSPRYKIIEKRQSVAFWCNPISGHATLYWYQQILGQGPKLLIQFQNNGVVDDSQLPKDRFSAERLKGVDSTLKIQPAKLEDSAVYLCASSLEARGTDTQYFGPGTRLTVL.